Detailed here is one TCR beta chain. Trimming took 4 bases from V and 5 from J; bases not matched to a gene: 8. The CDR3 is 16 residues long. Germline loops: CDR1 MNHNS, CDR2 SASEGT. This record belongs to a study of blood T cell repertoires in COVID-19. Looking at the study overall: Spain, Italy and the United States supplied samples that represented acute and convalescent COVID-19. Sample material is recorded as cDNA or gDNA derived from T cells, B-cell-depleted T cells, or PBMCs.

Per the authors' pipeline: Amplification of reference gene primers provided the estimated nucleated cell counts. The repertoire was sequenced with immunoSEQ multiplex PCR; TCRdb's copy has only in-frame clones and lacks some. V and J calls and clone size come straight from that table; D and trimming were deduced from the DNA. The sample has 200,000 or so clones; 70% to 85% are singletons. V is TRBV6-1 and J is TRBJ1-2; TRBD1 agrees at 12 bases. Source material: peripheral blood. The origin of this receptor is a human donor with acute or convalescent COVID-19. The donor label of this sample is uncertain. The CDR3 DNA follows: TGTGCCAGCAGTGTGGGGACAGGGGGCAGTGGGTATGGCTACACCTTC. It translates to CASSVGTGGSGYGYTF.